Listed here are 31 T cell receptor beta chains from one sample, sequenced in a study of memory CD4+ T cells and cytomegalovirus serostatus. Single viable CD3+CD4+CD8-CD45RO+ cells were sorted as the memory CD4+ T cells. TCRdb keeps only in-frame clones here, not all; method: immunoSEQ multiplex PCR. The table records about 48,000 clones, about three quarters of them present only once. Material for sequencing was memory CD4+ T cells from blood. Receptor source: an adult in good health and CMV-seronegative.

The gene calls are TRBV30 and TRBJ2-3; possibly TRBD2 for D (5 bases). Trimming stripped 1 base from V and 1 base from J, with 9 bases between. Germline values: CDR1 GTSNPN, CDR2 SVGIG (reference sequence). CDR3 length: 14 amino acids. The CDR3 spells CAWSGVRGTDTQYF. The CDR3 DNA sequence: TGTGCCTGGAGTGGGGTGCGGGGCACAGATACGCAGTATTTT.

This chain connects TRBV30 to TRBJ1-3; 7 nucleotides align to TRBD1. Trimming at V came to 2 bases and at J to 3 bases, leaving 7 bases not matched to a gene. The CDR3 loop spans 15 amino acids. From germline, CDR1 is GTSNPN and CDR2 SVGIG (reference sequence). The CDR3 region is CAWSRQGLSGNTIYF. In DNA form, the CDR3 reads TGTGCCTGGAGTAGACAGGGACTCAGTGGAAACACCATATATTTT.

The chain recombines TRBV7-2 with TRBJ1-4; 7 nucleotides line up with TRBD1. CDR1 is SGHTA and CDR2 is FQGNSA in the germline V gene. The trim removed 4 bases at V and 2 bases at J, leaving 4 bases unmatched. This CDR3 has 15 residues. The CDR3 DNA reads as TGTGCCAGCAGCTCGCGAGGGGGCACTAATGAAAAACTGTTTTTT. It yields the protein CASSSRGGTNEKLFF.

The chain has TRBV6-5 and TRBJ1-6, with 9 bases that match TRBD1. Trimming cost V 0 bases and J 6 bases; bases outside gene matches: 3. Per the germline V gene, CDR1 is MNHEY and CDR2 is SVGAGI. The CDR3 spans 16 residues. Written as DNA, the CDR3 is TGTGCCAGCAGTTACTCGGAGGGACAGGGTAATTCACCCCTCCACTTT. Amino acids: CASSYSEGQGNSPLHF.

The V gene is TRBV30, the J gene TRBJ1-1; TRBD1 aligns across 8 bases. The V segment lost 5 bases and the J segment 2 bases; nucleotides outside the gene matches: 7. The CDR3 extends over 14 amino acids. Germline V lookup: CDR1 GTSNPN, CDR2 SVGIG (reference sequence). CDR3 protein: CAWGGQENNTEAFF. In nucleotides, the CDR3 is TGTGCCTGGGGGGGACAGGAGAATAACACTGAAGCTTTCTTT.

This clone has only one observation. The CDR3 sequence is CASSFRQGGYEQYF. Here the CDR3 DNA reads TGTGCCAGTAGTTTTAGACAGGGTGGTTACGAGCAGTACTTC. The V gene is TRBV19, the J gene TRBJ2-5; TRBD1 matches at 7 bases. The closer fit of TRBJ2-7 to the DNA end suggests the J call may be wrong. The CDR3 loop spans 14 amino acids. Germline-derived CDR1 and CDR2 are LNHDA and SQIVND (reference sequence).

This chain joins TRBV10-3 and TRBJ1-3, with a possible D match to TRBD1 (5 bases). Trimming stripped 4 bases from V and 0 bases from J, with 10 bases between. Germline loops: CDR1 ENHRY, CDR2 SYGVKD. This CDR3 is built from 15 residues. CDR3 region: CAISGGDSSGNTIYF. CDR3 in DNA: TGTGCCATCAGTGGAGGGGACTCCTCTGGAAACACCATATATTTT.

This clone was counted between two and nine times. This chain connects TRBV20-1 to TRBJ2-5; tentative D call: TRBD1 (6 bases). The CDR3 contains 11 residues. Germline V lookup: CDR1 DFQATT, CDR2 SNEGSKA (reference sequence). CDR3 bases: TGCGCAGGACAGCTCCAAGAGACCCAGTACTTC. Translating gives CAGQLQETQYF.

The V call is TRBV25-1, the J call TRBJ1-3; possibly TRBD1 for D (6 bases). The CDR3 runs to 13 residues. V lost 10 bases to trimming and J lost 5 bases, with 15 bases between them. Germline V gene sequence: CDR1 MGHDK, CDR2 SYGVNS. CDR3 sequence (DNA): TGTGCCACCACCAGGACAGCTCGAAACACCATATATTTT. Protein: CATTRTARNTIYF.

The sample holds a few counts of this clone. The rearrangement joins TRBV30 to TRBJ1-6; perhaps TRBD1 as D (5 bases). CDR1 is GTSNPN and CDR2 is SVGIG in the germline V gene (reference sequence). V dropped 2 bases and J dropped 3 bases, with 14 bases sitting between them. The CDR3 consists of 16 residues. The CDR3 DNA sequence: TGTGCCTGGAGTAGGGACGGGGGGGACTATAATTCACCCCTCCACTTT. Translation gives CAWSRDGGDYNSPLHF. Using reference TRBV30 and TRBJ1-6 for the parts outside the CDR3, the full variable domain is SQTIHQWPATLVQPVGSPLSLECTVEGTSNPNLYWYRQAAGRGLQLLFYSVGIGQISSEVPQNLSASRPQDRQFILSSKKLLLSDSGFYLCAWSRDGGDYNSPLHFGNGTRLTVT.

J is TRBJ2-1 and V is TRBV19, with a tentative D call TRBD1 (6 bases). There are 14 residues in the CDR3. Germline lookup yields CDR1 LNHDA and CDR2 SQIVND (reference sequence). Trimming shortened V by 3 bases and J by 6 bases, and 12 bases separated the two germline ends. Written as DNA, the CDR3 is TGTGCCAGTAGTATGCGGACAGCTTCCAATGAGCAGTTCTTC. This sequence encodes CASSMRTASNEQFF.

This clone was seen once. The chain joins TRBV11-2 to TRBJ2-7, with D unresolved. CDR1 is SGHAT and CDR2 is FQNNGV in the germline V gene. Trimming removed 1 base from V and 3 bases from J, with 7 bases in between. This CDR3 has 13 amino acids. The CDR3 region has the DNA TGTGCCAGCAGCTTAGGCAACAACTACGAGCAGTACTTC. Protein: CASSLGNNYEQYF.

This chain joins TRBV6-5 and TRBJ1-2; D possibly corresponds to TRBD1 (6 bases). CDR3 size: 13 residues. CDR1 is MNHEY, CDR2 SVGAGI, per germline. The V end was cut by 2 bases, the J end by 4 bases, with 8 bases between. The CDR3 loop reads CASSYNRAYGYTF. The CDR3, as DNA: TGTGCCAGCAGTTACAACAGGGCCTATGGCTACACCTTC.

The J gene is TRBJ1-1, the V gene TRBV6-6; 9 nucleotides line up with TRBD1. Germline CDR1 reads MNHNY; CDR2 reads SVGAGI (reference sequence). CDR3 length equals 13 residues. Trimming removed 6 bases from V and 7 bases from J; junction bases left unmatched: 6. The CDR3 coding sequence is TGTGCCAGCAGCAACCGGGACAGGGATGAAGCTTTCTTT. Its protein product is CASSNRDRDEAFF.

This clone was seen just once. The chain couples TRBV4-2 to TRBJ1-5, with a weak D call TRBD1 (6 bases). Trimming pared 1 base from V and 0 bases from J, leaving 13 bases between. The CDR3 extends over 17 amino acids. Germline V gene sequence: CDR1 LGHNA, CDR2 YNFKEQ. In DNA, the CDR3 is TGTGCCAGCAGCCAAGGGGTACAGGGTCATAGCAATCAGCCCCAGCATTTT. This gives the protein CASSQGVQGHSNQPQHF.

This sequence joins TRBV5-1 and TRBJ1-3; a weak D match, TRBD1 (5 bases). Trimming left V 0 bases short and J 3 bases short, with 10 bases between. CDR1 and CDR2 from the germline V gene are SGHRS and YFSETQ. This CDR3 contains 15 residues. The CDR3 region is CASSLDRSLGNTIYF. The CDR3 DNA reads as TGCGCCAGCAGCTTGGACAGGTCGCTTGGAAACACCATATATTTT.

The chain recombines TRBV27 with TRBJ2-7; 7 nucleotides match TRBD1. Per germline, CDR1 MNHEY and CDR2 SMNVEV (reference sequence). V dropped 2 bases and J dropped 3; count of bases not matched to a gene: 16. The CDR3 has 18 amino acids. In nucleotides, the CDR3 is TGTGCCAGCAGTTTAGAAATACTAAATGACAGGGTAGGCTACGAGCAGTACTTC. Translation: CASSLEILNDRVGYEQYF.

The rearrangement uses TRBV30 and TRBJ2-4; TRBD1 might be the D (5 bases). Trimming took 3 bases from V and 2 from J, leaving 14 bases between them. Germline V gene sequence: CDR1 GTSNPN, CDR2 SVGIG (reference sequence). The CDR3 sequence is 15 residues long. The CDR3 DNA reads TGTGCCTGGAGAGCACAGGATTTGTCCAAAAACATTCAGTACTTC. Translation gives CAWRAQDLSKNIQYF.

The DNA for the CDR3 is TGTGCCAGCAGTTCTAAATGGGACGGCCTCTATGGCTACACCTTC. Protein product: CASSSKWDGLYGYTF. The chain has TRBV6-5 and TRBJ1-2; a weak D match, TRBD1 (5 bases). Germline lookup yields CDR1 MNHEY and CDR2 SVGAGI. The V end lost 4 bases, the J end lost 4 bases, and 16 bases lay between the germline ends. This CDR3 spans 15 amino acids.

The rearrangement uses TRBV7-2 and TRBJ1-2; D not resolved. The CDR3 is 15 residues long. Germline assignment: CDR1 SGHTA and CDR2 FQGNSA. The V end lost 5 bases, the J end lost 4 bases, and 17 bases lay between the germline ends. The DNA of the CDR3 is TGTGCCAGCAGCCAAGATGTTGGGGAATTCTATGGCTACACCTTC. Protein product: CASSQDVGEFYGYTF.

The genes are TRBV14 and TRBJ2-3; no definite D call. V gave up 1 base and J gave up 7 bases, with 6 bases separating them. Germline CDR1 SGHDN, CDR2 FVKESK. The CDR3 extends over 12 amino acids. The CDR3 bases are TGTGCCAGCAGCCAAGTTGTTCATACGCAGTATTTT. Encoded protein: CASSQVVHTQYF.

This chain uses TRBV4-1 with TRBJ2-7; weak D call: TRBD1 (5 bases). This CDR3 is built from 14 residues. V shed 3 bases and J shed 5 bases, with 14 bases lying between them. Germline lookup yields CDR1 MGHRA and CDR2 YSYEKL. CDR3 DNA sequence: TGCGCCAGCAGCCACCCGTGGGGCTGGAACGAGCAGTACTTC. This gives the protein CASSHPWGWNEQYF.

The chain recombines TRBV19 with TRBJ2-2; 10 nucleotides align to TRBD2. The V segment lost 6 bases and the J segment 1 base; nucleotides outside the gene matches: 2. This CDR3 is built from 15 residues. CDR1 and CDR2 (germline): LNHDA, SQIVND (reference sequence). Here the CDR3 reads CASRPSGGNTGELFF. CDR3 in DNA: TGTGCCAGTAGACCTAGCGGGGGGAACACCGGGGAGCTGTTTTTT.

This chain connects TRBV11-2 to TRBJ2-1; tentative D call: TRBD1 (5 bases). Trimming left V 5 bases short and J 0 bases short, with 14 bases between. The V gene's germline CDR1 is SGHAT and CDR2 FQNNGV. The CDR3 has 16 residues. The CDR3 sequence is CASSPRADSSYNEQFF. The CDR3 region has the DNA TGTGCCAGCAGCCCCCGAGCCGACAGCTCCTACAATGAGCAGTTCTTC.

This chain connects TRBV5-1 to TRBJ2-3; D unresolved. Trimming removed 0 bases from V and 0 bases from J, with 5 bases in between. The CDR3 sequence is 14 residues long. CDR1 SGHRS and CDR2 YFSETQ come from the germline V gene. The CDR3 spells CASSLEKSTDTQYF. DNA for the CDR3: TGCGCCAGCAGCTTGGAGAAAAGCACAGATACGCAGTATTTT.

The chain recombines TRBV18 with TRBJ2-1; D remains unclear. The CDR3 extends over 15 amino acids. CDR1 and CDR2 (germline): KGHSH, LQKENI. V was shortened by 3 bases and J by 0 bases, with 9 bases between the two germline ends. In DNA, the CDR3 is TGTGCCAGCTCACCGATCCAGAGCTCCTACAATGAGCAGTTCTTC. It encodes CASSPIQSSYNEQFF.

The chain carries TRBV7-8 and TRBJ1-1; D gene unclear. Germline lookup yields CDR1 SGHVS and CDR2 FQNEAQ. The CDR3 runs 14 residues. Trimming left V 1 base short and J 6 bases short, with 12 bases between. The CDR3 reads CASSLVQDRAEAFF. The CDR3 nucleotides are TGTGCCAGCAGCTTAGTTCAGGATAGGGCTGAAGCTTTCTTT.

Comment on this clone: Without the conserved terminal phenylalanine or tryptophan, this CDR3 likely stems from a read error. The DNA is omitted, as the CDR3 cannot be located on it reliably, and the CDR3 follows TCRdb's listing. The CDR3 region is CASSEGGRGLIV. The chain is built from TRBV6-1 and TRBJ1-3; TRBD1, as called in the table, went unchecked against the DNA. Both ends counted, the CDR3 spans 12 residues. CDR1 is MNHNS, CDR2 SASEGT, per germline.

The chain employs TRBV28 and TRBJ1-1; D is perhaps TRBD1 (5 bases). The CDR3 totals 14 residues. The germline gives CDR1 MDHEN, CDR2 SYDVKM. The V end was cut by 6 bases, the J end by 4 bases, with 15 bases between. The DNA for the CDR3 is TGTGCCAGCAGAAAGGGAGGGGCGAGCACTGAAGCTTTCTTT. The encoded protein is CASRKGGASTEAFF.

CDR3 protein: CASSFSRGYYEQYF. The CDR3 region has the DNA TGTGCCAGCAGTTTCTCTCGCGGATACTACGAGCAGTACTTC. The V call is TRBV28, the J call TRBJ2-7; no clear D gene. Between the trimmed V and J ends, which lost 3 bases and 3 bases, there was a span of 12 bases. Germline V gene lookup returns CDR1 MDHEN and CDR2 SYDVKM. The CDR3 runs to 14 residues.

The gene calls are TRBV11-2 and TRBJ1-1; 8 bases align to TRBD1. This CDR3 spans 14 amino acids. In germline, CDR1 is SGHAT, CDR2 FQNNGV. The ends lost 5 bases at V and 5 bases at J; junction bases unmatched: 7. The DNA for the CDR3 is TGTGCCAGCAGCCAAAACAGGGGGGGAACTGAAGCTTTCTTT. It is translated as CASSQNRGGTEAFF. The full variable domain, in which reference TRBV11-2 and TRBJ1-1 provide the parts outside the CDR3, is EAGVAQSPRYKIIEKRQSVAFWCNPISGHATLYWYQQILGQGPKLLIQFQNNGVVDDSQLPKDRFSAERLKGVDSTLKIQPAKLEDSAVYLCASSQNRGGTEAFFGQGTRLTVV.